Presented here are 25 T cell receptor beta chains from one specimen sequenced in a study of identifying expanded T cells in peripheral blood. This table comes from immunoSEQ multiplex PCR, and its TCRdb copy is limited to in-frame clones, with some not included. The data hold 90,000 or so clones, with around 88% observed a single time. The source material was blood. These receptors originate from a person aged 18 to 75 in good health.

The V and J genes are TRBV7-6 and TRBJ1-1, with D hard to call. With 8 bases removed from V and 3 bases from J, the gap between germline ends came to 13 bases. The CDR3 length is 13 residues. CDR1 is SGHVS and CDR2 is FNYEAQ in the germline V gene. CDR3 in DNA: TGTGCCAGCGCTCCCCAGGAGGACACTGAAGCTTTCTTT. This encodes CASAPQEDTEAFF.

V usage is TRBV6-6 and J usage is TRBJ2-5, with D perhaps assigned TRBD1 or TRBD2 (5 bases each). From germline, CDR1 is MNHNY and CDR2 SVGAGI (reference sequence). Trimming shortened V by 2 bases and J by 4 bases, and 14 bases separated the two germline ends. This CDR3 is built from 15 residues. Here the CDR3 reads CASSYERVRGETQYF. The CDR3 coding sequence is TGTGCCAGCAGTTACGAGAGGGTAAGGGGAGAGACCCAGTACTTC.

This chain connects TRBV7-9 to TRBJ2-1; 8 nucleotides agree with TRBD2. The V gene end was trimmed by 3 bases and the J gene end by 5 bases; junction bases not matched to a gene: 3. The CDR3 consists of 14 residues. The germline gives CDR1 SEHNR, CDR2 FQNEAQ (reference sequence). The CDR3 reads CASSFPGGHNEQFF. CDR3 DNA: TGTGCCAGCAGCTTTCCGGGAGGGCACAATGAGCAGTTCTTC.

The J gene is TRBJ2-7, the V gene TRBV5-8, with D unclear. CDR3 length: 16 residues. From germline, CDR1 is SGHTS and CDR2 YDEGEE. The V and J ends lost 1 base and 1 base respectively, with 15 bases between them. The CDR3 DNA follows: TGTGCCAGCAGCTTGTTCCGGACGTATCCTTCCTACGAGCAGTACTTC. Its translation is CASSLFRTYPSYEQYF.

The rearrangement links TRBV19 to TRBJ1-2; D is undetermined. Trimming removed 5 bases at V and 0 bases at J, with 16 bases between. Germline V gives CDR1 LNHDA, CDR2 SQIVND (reference sequence). The CDR3 spans 16 residues. The CDR3 DNA reads as TGTGCCAGTAGTCTGATCGGAGGGCAAGCTAACTATGGCTACACCTTC. The encoded protein is CASSLIGGQANYGYTF. The full variable domain, its missing parts supplied by reference TRBV19 and TRBJ1-2, is DGGITQSPKYLFRKEGQNVTLSCEQNLNHDAMYWYRQDPGQGLRLIYYSQIVNDFQKGDIAEGYSVSREKKESFPLTVTSAQKNPTAFYLCASSLIGGQANYGYTFGSGTRLTVV.

This clone was found once. The rearrangement joins TRBV30 to TRBJ2-7; the D is unclear. With 0 bases removed from V and 2 bases from J, the gap between germline ends came to 14 bases. This CDR3 is 15 amino acids long. The germline V gene encodes CDR1 GTSNPN and CDR2 SVGIG (reference sequence). CDR3: CAWSVEGNPPYEQYF. The CDR3 nucleotides are TGTGCCTGGAGTGTAGAAGGAAACCCTCCCTACGAGCAGTACTTC.

The chain links TRBV7-9 to TRBJ2-4; the match to TRBD1 covers 8 bases. The CDR3 has 17 residues. Germline loops: CDR1 SEHNR, CDR2 FQNEAQ (reference sequence). With V trimmed by 4 bases and J by 1 base, 9 bases remained unmatched. In nucleotides, the CDR3 is TGTGCCAGCAGCTCGGGGACAGGATTGAACGCCAAAAACATTCAGTACTTC. Translated: CASSSGTGLNAKNIQYF.

This clone showed up just a few times. J is TRBJ1-5 and V is TRBV5-5; 8 nucleotides agree with TRBD1. V shed 2 bases and J 5 bases; nucleotides not matched to a gene: 3. This CDR3 is 14 amino acids long. CDR1 and CDR2 (germline): SGHKS, YYEKEE (reference sequence). This CDR3 is CASSFGTGHQPQHF. As DNA, the CDR3 is TGTGCCAGCAGCTTTGGGACAGGTCATCAGCCCCAGCATTTT.

The chain uses TRBV7-6 and TRBJ1-1; no firm D call. Germline assignment: CDR1 SGHVS and CDR2 FNYEAQ. The CDR3 consists of 15 residues. Trimming stripped 4 bases from V and 6 bases from J, with 18 bases between. The CDR3 sequence is CASSSSGGEAPEAFF. As DNA, the CDR3 is TGTGCCAGCAGCTCCAGTGGCGGGGAGGCCCCTGAAGCTTTCTTT.

The chain couples TRBV5-1 to TRBJ2-5; tentatively, D is TRBD2 (5 bases). Germline V CDR1 and CDR2: SGHRS, YFSETQ. V lost 2 bases and J 4 bases, leaving 18 bases between the germline ends. This CDR3 has 16 amino acids. The CDR3 DNA is TGCGCCAGCAGCTTTGGTAGGGAGCCGGGTGGAGAGACCCAGTACTTC. Its protein product is CASSFGREPGGETQYF.

The rearrangement links TRBV9 to TRBJ2-2, with TRBD1 matching 7 bases. The junction had 3 bases not matched to a gene; V was cut back by 4 bases and J by 0 bases. The CDR3 runs 15 residues. CDR1 is SGDLS and CDR2 is YYNGEE in the germline V gene. The CDR3 here is CASSSGQPNTGELFF. The CDR3 region has the DNA TGTGCCAGCAGCTCGGGACAGCCGAACACCGGGGAGCTGTTTTTT.

The chain joins TRBV6-5 to TRBJ1-2, with unresolved D. The ends were cut back, 7 bases at V and 8 bases at J, with 17 bases in the middle. Germline V CDR1 and CDR2: MNHEY, SVGAGI. This CDR3 region has 13 residues. The CDR3: CASTLPTLRGYTF. Here the CDR3 DNA reads TGTGCCAGCACCCTTCCCACTCTTAGGGGCTACACCTTC.

This sequence joins TRBV11-2 and TRBJ2-3, with TRBD2 as a possible D gene (6 bases). Germline loops: CDR1 SGHAT, CDR2 FQNNGV. The CDR3 extends over 14 amino acids. Trimming removed 5 bases at V and 3 bases at J, with 12 bases between. The CDR3: CASSRAGSTDTQYF. The CDR3 nucleotides are TGTGCCAGCAGCCGCGCGGGGTCGACAGATACGCAGTATTTT.

The chain combines TRBV7-6 with TRBJ2-1; TRBD1 aligns across 9 bases. This CDR3 has 15 amino acids. Trimming removed 1 base from V and 8 bases from J; junction bases left unmatched: 6. The germline V gene has CDR1 SGHVS and CDR2 FNYEAQ. The CDR3 spells CASSLGGQGWDEQFF. For the CDR3, the DNA is TGTGCCAGCAGCTTAGGGGGACAGGGCTGGGATGAGCAGTTCTTC.

The chain has TRBV4-1 and TRBJ2-1; 11 nucleotides match TRBD2. Germline-derived CDR1 and CDR2 are MGHRA and YSYEKL. The V gene end was trimmed by 1 base and the J gene end by 7 bases; junction bases not matched to a gene: 6. This CDR3 comprises 16 residues. In DNA form, the CDR3 reads TGCGCCAGCAGCCAAGGTACTAGCGGGGGAGGGAATGAGCAGTTCTTC. It specifies CASSQGTSGGGNEQFF.

The gene calls are TRBV19 and TRBJ1-6; D possibly corresponds to TRBD1 (6 bases). Germline lookup yields CDR1 LNHDA and CDR2 SQIVND (reference sequence). V lost 8 bases and J lost 7, with 12 bases in between. The CDR3 has 13 residues. In DNA, the CDR3 is TGTGCCAGTCACGGGACAAGCAATTCACCCCTCCACTTT. Translating it yields CASHGTSNSPLHF.

The gene calls are TRBV29-1 and TRBJ2-3, with D possibly matching TRBD1 (6 bases). Germline lookup yields CDR1 SQVTM and CDR2 ANQGSEA. V dropped 4 bases and J dropped 3 bases, with 17 bases sitting between them. The CDR3 extends over 15 amino acids. CDR3 sequence reads: CSVVNRVRGTDTQYF. Written as DNA, the CDR3 is TGCAGCGTTGTGAACCGGGTTAGGGGGACAGATACGCAGTATTTT.

V is TRBV18 and J is TRBJ1-1; no clear D. The V end was cut by 2 bases, the J end by 5 bases, with 6 bases between. The CDR3 contains 12 residues. Germline values: CDR1 KGHSH, CDR2 LQKENI. In nucleotides, the CDR3 is TGTGCCAGCTCACCAAGGGAGACTGAAGCTTTCTTT. It is translated as CASSPRETEAFF.

The V call is TRBV27, the J call TRBJ1-4; D remains unclear. CDR3 size: 15 residues. CDR1 MNHEY and CDR2 SMNVEV come from the germline V gene (reference sequence). Trimming removed 3 bases at V and 0 bases at J, with 8 bases between. The CDR3 protein is CASSFGITTNEKLFF. The CDR3 region has the DNA TGTGCCAGCAGTTTTGGCATTACAACTAATGAAAAACTGTTTTTT.

Written as DNA, the CDR3 is TGTGCCAGCAGCTTAGCAGGCGTTACCTACGAGCAGTACTTC. Protein: CASSLAGVTYEQYF. The chain is built from TRBV7-2 and TRBJ2-7; D is unresolved. Germline lookup yields CDR1 SGHTA and CDR2 FQGNSA. Trimming pared 0 bases from V and 2 bases from J, leaving 8 bases between. CDR3 size: 14 residues.

This chain uses TRBV6-6 with TRBJ2-1; possible D gene TRBD1, 6 bases. The CDR3 consists of 13 residues. Trimming took 6 bases from V and 4 from J, leaving 10 bases between them. Germline assignment: CDR1 MNHNY and CDR2 SVGAGI (reference sequence). CDR3 amino acids: CASRSQGYNEQFF. The CDR3 region has the DNA TGTGCCAGCAGGTCCCAGGGGTACAATGAGCAGTTCTTC.

This clone occurred a few times. V is TRBV6-5 and J is TRBJ2-7, with D possibly being TRBD2 (6 bases). V gave up 0 bases and J gave up 3 bases, with 15 bases separating them. The CDR3 has 16 residues. The germline V gene encodes CDR1 MNHEY and CDR2 SVGAGI. Here the CDR3 reads CASSYSMARGGYEQYF. The DNA of the CDR3 is TGTGCCAGCAGTTACTCGATGGCGAGGGGAGGCTACGAGCAGTACTTC.

This sequence joins TRBV5-1 and TRBJ2-3; the match to TRBD1 covers 7 bases. The V segment lost 4 bases and the J segment 2 bases; nucleotides outside the gene matches: 7. The CDR3 has 15 amino acids. The germline V gene has CDR1 SGHRS and CDR2 YFSETQ. CDR3 DNA sequence: TGCGCCAGCAGCATAGGACAGGCATACACAGATACGCAGTATTTT. The encoded protein is CASSIGQAYTDTQYF. The complete variable domain, with remaining parts taken from reference TRBV5-1 and TRBJ2-3, reads KAGVTQTPRYLIKTRGQQVTLSCSPISGHRSVSWYQQTPGQGLQFLFEYFSETQRNKGNFPGRFSGRQFSNSRSEMNVSTLELGDSALYLCASSIGQAYTDTQYFGPGTRLTVL.

The chain carries TRBV7-9 and TRBJ1-1; no reliable D call. Looked up from germline, CDR1 is SEHNR and CDR2 is FQNEAQ (reference sequence). Deletions cut 2 bases from V and 6 bases from J, with 13 bases between. There are 14 residues in the CDR3. The CDR3, as DNA: TGTGCCAGCAGCTTATCTGGGTTAGACGCTGAAGCTTTCTTT. The encoded protein is CASSLSGLDAEAFF. The full variable domain, in which reference TRBV7-9 and TRBJ1-1 provide the parts outside the CDR3, is DTGVSQNPRHKITKRGQNVTFRCDPISEHNRLYWYRQTLGQGPEFLTYFQNEAQLEKSRLLSDRFSAERPKGSFSTLEIQRTEQGDSAMYLCASSLSGLDAEAFFGQGTRLTVV.

The chain has TRBV27 and TRBJ2-6; D unresolved. This CDR3 has 15 amino acids. V was shortened by 2 bases and J by 1 base, with 6 bases between the two germline ends. CDR1 MNHEY and CDR2 SMNVEV come from the germline V gene (reference sequence). This CDR3 is CASSLMSSGANVLTF. Written as DNA, the CDR3 is TGTGCCAGCAGTTTAATGAGTTCTGGGGCCAACGTCCTGACTTTC.